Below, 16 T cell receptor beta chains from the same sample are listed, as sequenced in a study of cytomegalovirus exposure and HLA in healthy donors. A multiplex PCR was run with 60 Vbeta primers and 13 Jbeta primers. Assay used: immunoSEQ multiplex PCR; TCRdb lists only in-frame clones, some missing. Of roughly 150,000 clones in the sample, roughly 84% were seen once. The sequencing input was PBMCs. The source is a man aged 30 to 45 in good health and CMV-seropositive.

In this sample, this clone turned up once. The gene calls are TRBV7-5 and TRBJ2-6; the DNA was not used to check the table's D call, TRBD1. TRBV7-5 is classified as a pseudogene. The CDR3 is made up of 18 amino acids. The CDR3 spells CVRSHGTGGTFGANVLTF. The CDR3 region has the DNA TGTGTCAGAAGCCATGGGACAGGGGGAACCTTTGGGGCCAACGTCCTGACTTTC.

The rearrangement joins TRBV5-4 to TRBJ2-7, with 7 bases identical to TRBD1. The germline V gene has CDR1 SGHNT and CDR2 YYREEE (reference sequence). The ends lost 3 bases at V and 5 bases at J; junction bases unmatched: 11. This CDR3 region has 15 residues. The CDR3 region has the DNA TGTGCCAGCAGCTCGGGTCCGGGACAGCCCCACGAGCAGTACTTC. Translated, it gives CASSSGPGQPHEQYF.

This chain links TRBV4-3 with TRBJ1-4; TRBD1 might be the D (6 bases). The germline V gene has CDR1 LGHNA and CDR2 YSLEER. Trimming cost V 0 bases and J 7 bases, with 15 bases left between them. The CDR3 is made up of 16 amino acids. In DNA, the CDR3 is TGCGCCAGCAGCCAAGATCCCGGCAGGGGTCGTGAAAAACTGTTTTTT. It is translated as CASSQDPGRGREKLFF.

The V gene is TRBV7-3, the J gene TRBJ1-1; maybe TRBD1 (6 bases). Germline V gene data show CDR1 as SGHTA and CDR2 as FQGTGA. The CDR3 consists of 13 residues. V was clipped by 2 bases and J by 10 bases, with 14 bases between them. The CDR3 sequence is CASSLEGGGGAFF. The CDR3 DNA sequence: TGTGCCAGCAGCTTAGAAGGGGGTGGGGGAGCTTTCTTT.

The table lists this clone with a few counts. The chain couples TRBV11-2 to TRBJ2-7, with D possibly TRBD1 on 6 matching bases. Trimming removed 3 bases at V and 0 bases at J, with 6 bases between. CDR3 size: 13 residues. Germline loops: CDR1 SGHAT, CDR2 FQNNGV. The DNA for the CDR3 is TGTGCCAGCAGCTTGGGACACTCCTACGAGCAGTACTTC. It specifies CASSLGHSYEQYF.

The CDR3 loop reads CASSTVKANPRADTQYF. In DNA form, the CDR3 reads TGTGCCAGCAGCACAGTAAAAGCGAACCCGAGGGCAGATACGCAGTATTTT. J is TRBJ2-3 and V is TRBV21-1; the D call of TRBD2 is as the table states it, not checked on the DNA. TRBV21-1 is annotated as a pseudogene. The CDR3 totals 17 residues.

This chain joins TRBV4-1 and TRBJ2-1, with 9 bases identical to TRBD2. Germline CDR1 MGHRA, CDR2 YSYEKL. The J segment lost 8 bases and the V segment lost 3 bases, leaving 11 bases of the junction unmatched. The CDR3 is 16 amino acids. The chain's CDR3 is CASSQVLAGFMDEQFF. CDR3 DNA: TGCGCCAGCAGCCAGGTTCTAGCGGGGTTTATGGATGAGCAGTTCTTC.

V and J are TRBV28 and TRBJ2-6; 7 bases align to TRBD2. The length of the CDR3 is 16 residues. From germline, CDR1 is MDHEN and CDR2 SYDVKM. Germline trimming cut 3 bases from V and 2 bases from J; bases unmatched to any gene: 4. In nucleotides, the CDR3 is TGTGCCAGCAGTTTGCGGGGAGGGACTGGGGCCAACGTCCTGACTTTC. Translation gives CASSLRGGTGANVLTF.

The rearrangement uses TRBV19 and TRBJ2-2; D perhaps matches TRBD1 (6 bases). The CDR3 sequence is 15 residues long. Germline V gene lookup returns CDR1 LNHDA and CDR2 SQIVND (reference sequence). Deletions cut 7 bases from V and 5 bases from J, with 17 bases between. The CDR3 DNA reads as TGTGCCAGTACCAGGGGTAGCCTCTTGACCGGGGAGCTGTTTTTT. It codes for CASTRGSLLTGELFF.

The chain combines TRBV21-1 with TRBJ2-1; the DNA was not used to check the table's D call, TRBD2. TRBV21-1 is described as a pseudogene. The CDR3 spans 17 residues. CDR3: CASSTRGTSVCDNEQFF. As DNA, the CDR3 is TGTGCCAGCAGCACTCGCGGGACTAGCGTTTGTGACAATGAGCAGTTCTTC.

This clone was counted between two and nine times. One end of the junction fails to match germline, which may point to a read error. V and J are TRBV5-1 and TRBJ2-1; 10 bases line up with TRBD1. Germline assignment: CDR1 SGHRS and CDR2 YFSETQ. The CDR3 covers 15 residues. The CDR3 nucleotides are TGTGCCAGCAGCTTGGGGGACAGGGGCTACAATGAGCAGTTCTTC. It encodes CASSLGDRGYNEQFF.

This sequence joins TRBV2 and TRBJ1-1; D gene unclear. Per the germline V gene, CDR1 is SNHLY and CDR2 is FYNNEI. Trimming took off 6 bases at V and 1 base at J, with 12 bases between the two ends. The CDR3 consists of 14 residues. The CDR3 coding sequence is TGTGCCAGCAGCCGAACGGGAGGGAACACTGAAGCTTTCTTT. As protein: CASSRTGGNTEAFF.

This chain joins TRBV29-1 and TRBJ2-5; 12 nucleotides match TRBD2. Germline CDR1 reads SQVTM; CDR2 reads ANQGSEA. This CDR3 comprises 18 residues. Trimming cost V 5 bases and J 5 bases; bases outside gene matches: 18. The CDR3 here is CSVYLKRTSGTNGETQYF. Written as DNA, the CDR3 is TGCAGCGTTTACCTTAAAAGGACTAGCGGGACTAATGGGGAGACCCAGTACTTC.

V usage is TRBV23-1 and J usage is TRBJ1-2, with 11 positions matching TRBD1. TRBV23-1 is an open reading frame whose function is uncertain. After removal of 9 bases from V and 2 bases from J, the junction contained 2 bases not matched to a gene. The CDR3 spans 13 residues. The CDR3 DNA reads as TGCGCCAGAGGGACAGGGGGGAACTATGGCTACACCTTC. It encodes CARGTGGNYGYTF.

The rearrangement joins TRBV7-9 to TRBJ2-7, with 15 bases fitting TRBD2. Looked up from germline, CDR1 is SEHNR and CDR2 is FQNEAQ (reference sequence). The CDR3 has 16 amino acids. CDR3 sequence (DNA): TGTTCCAGCAGCCCCGGACTAGCGGGAGGGCCCTACGAGCAGTACGTC. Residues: CSSSPGLAGGPYEQYV.

CDR3 protein: CASSVGGRGRGTQFF. Here the CDR3 DNA reads TGTGCCAGTAGTGTGGGCGGGAGAGGGCGCGGTACGCAGTTCTTC. J is TRBJ2-1 and V is TRBV19; 7 nucleotides line up with TRBD2. V dropped 5 bases and J dropped 12; count of bases not matched to a gene: 16. CDR3 length equals 15 residues. Germline CDR1 is LNHDA and CDR2 is SQIVND (reference sequence).